The clone carrying this TCR beta chain turned up a few times. This sample was included in a study of T-cell reconstitution after alpha-beta-depleted transplantation in children. This CDR3 is built from 13 residues. Germline CDR1 reads SGHDN; CDR2 reads FVKESK. The ends were cut back, 1 base at V and 5 bases at J, with 8 bases in the middle. Unique molecular identifiers were used to barcode this TCRbeta library. One entry per CDR3 protein results from TCRdb running MiXCR on the PCR reads. The table includes hundreds of thousands of distinct CDR3 sequences, over 10% detected once. The V and J genes are TRBV14 and TRBJ2-5; D is uncertain. Specimen: PBMCs, mostly from graft donor cells, collected 360 days after TCRalphabeta/CD19-depleted stem cell transplant. The origin of this receptor is a male patient younger than 18 who had a stem cell transplant for acute myeloid leukemia, so the T cells may come from the graft donor. The chain's CDR3 is CASSQGVSETQYF. The CDR3 coding sequence is TGTGCCAGCAGCCAAGGGGTTTCGGAGACCCAGTACTTC.